One T cell receptor (beta chain) is described in this entry. Its target is not known. This sample is part of a study of cytomegalovirus exposure and HLA in healthy donors. The donors were members of the validation cohort, which comprised about 120 subjects and was separate from the first cohort of 730 or so subjects. This CDR3 has 14 amino acids. The V segment lost 6 bases and the J segment 5 bases; nucleotides outside the gene matches: 7. Germline V gene data show CDR1 as MNHEY and CDR2 as SVGAGI. Clones were read by immunoSEQ multiplex PCR, and TCRdb kept only the in-frame ones, dropping some. This sample carries more than 300,000 clones, roughly 85% of them seen once, and the ten largest clones take more than 0.8%. Study-wide findings and caveats: Most TCR sequences were uncommon, yet certain public TCRs appeared in many donors.

The TCR sequence derives from a woman younger than 30 in good health and CMV-seronegative. The chain combines TRBV6-5 with TRBJ1-1; 9 bases are a match to TRBD1. Sequenced material: PBMCs. The CDR3 loop reads CASSSRTGETEAFF. The CDR3, as DNA: TGTGCCAGCAGCTCGAGGACAGGGGAGACTGAAGCTTTCTTT.